The 27 T cell receptor beta chains given below trace back to one sample, sequenced in a study of a mutant IDH1 vaccine in newly diagnosed glioma. Stated time point: baseline, week 1 (first vaccination visit). The treatment denotes: pre-vaccination baseline after standard-of-care therapy. Method: immunoSEQ multiplex PCR; TCRdb's copy keeps in-frame clones and lacks some. The sample has roughly 51,000 clones; roughly 85% are singletons. This material consisted of PBMCs, taken from a glioma patient treated with radiotherapy, temozolomide or both. These TCRs come from a man aged 35 to 55 with glioma.

The V call is TRBV28, the J call TRBJ1-5; possible D gene TRBD1, 5 bases. Germline CDR1 and CDR2: MDHEN and SYDVKM. V lost 3 bases and J 0 bases, leaving 9 bases between the germline ends. This CDR3 has 15 residues. CDR3: CASSLGGNSNQPQHF. CDR3 coding DNA: TGTGCCAGCAGTTTGGGGGGGAATAGCAATCAGCCCCAGCATTTT. Using reference TRBV28 and TRBJ1-5 for the parts outside the CDR3, the full variable domain is DVKVTQSSRYLVKRTGEKVFLECVQDMDHENMFWYRQDPGLGLRLIYFSYDVKMKEKGDIPEGYSVSREKKERFSLILESASTNQTSMYLCASSLGGNSNQPQHFGDGTRLSIL.

The chain joins TRBV5-4 to TRBJ2-5; D is undetermined. Germline lookup yields CDR1 SGHNT and CDR2 YYREEE (reference sequence). The CDR3 has 15 amino acids. With 5 bases removed from V and 2 bases from J, the gap between germline ends came to 16 bases. CDR3 sequence: CASSFPVVGQETQYF. The CDR3 nucleotides read TGTGCCAGCAGTTTCCCGGTAGTTGGGCAAGAGACCCAGTACTTC. The full variable domain, its missing parts supplied by reference TRBV5-4 and TRBJ2-5, is ETGVTQSPTHLIKTRGQQVTLRCSSQSGHNTVSWYQQALGQGPQFIFQYYREEENGRGNFPPRFSGLQFPNYSSELNVNALELDDSALYLCASSFPVVGQETQYFGPGTRLLVL.

The chain joins TRBV6-6 to TRBJ1-1; the D gene is possibly TRBD1 (5 bases). Germline V gene lookup returns CDR1 MNHNY and CDR2 SVGAGI (reference sequence). Trimming left V 5 bases short and J 8 bases short, with 15 bases between. The CDR3 is 13 amino acids. CDR3 residues: CASSQGRPEEAFF. CDR3 in DNA: TGTGCCAGCAGTCAGGGACGACCGGAGGAAGCTTTCTTT.

This clone was counted a few times. The V gene is TRBV25-1, the J gene TRBJ2-2; TRBD2 agrees at 8 bases. The germline V gene encodes CDR1 MGHDK and CDR2 SYGVNS. The V gene end was trimmed by 6 bases and the J gene end by 6 bases; junction bases not matched to a gene: 6. The CDR3 has 14 amino acids. The CDR3 region has the DNA TGTGCCAGCAGGCGAGCGGGAGTCTCCGGGGAGCTGTTTTTT. Its protein is CASRRAGVSGELFF.

The rearrangement uses TRBV6-5 and TRBJ2-1; D may match TRBD1 or TRBD2 (5 bases each). The V end lost 4 bases, the J end lost 2 bases, and 12 bases lay between the germline ends. The CDR3 contains 15 residues. CDR1 is MNHEY, CDR2 SVGAGI, per germline. In DNA form, the CDR3 reads TGTGCCAGCAGTTTCCGGGACGGCACCTACAATGAGCAGTTCTTC. As protein: CASSFRDGTYNEQFF.

This chain connects TRBV19 to TRBJ2-7; 7 bases line up with TRBD1. Germline-derived CDR1 and CDR2 are LNHDA and SQIVND (reference sequence). V gave up 8 bases and J gave up 2 bases; unmatched junction bases: 9. The CDR3 is made up of 14 amino acids. In DNA, the CDR3 is TGTGCCAGTTCCCGGGACAGAATGACCTACGAGCAGTACTTC. Its translation is CASSRDRMTYEQYF.

Written as DNA, the CDR3 is TGTGCCAGCAGCGAAGAAGCGGGTCACACCGGGGAGCTGTTTTTT. Its translation is CASSEEAGHTGELFF. This chain connects TRBV9 to TRBJ2-2; possible D gene TRBD2, 6 bases. From germline, CDR1 is SGDLS and CDR2 YYNGEE. V lost 3 bases and J lost 3, with 12 bases in between. The CDR3 contains 15 residues.

V gene TRBV20-1 combines with J gene TRBJ2-7; D gene uncertain. Trimming left V 5 bases short and J 4 bases short, with 9 bases between. Germline CDR1 and CDR2: DFQATT and SNEGSKA (reference sequence). The CDR3 sequence is 11 residues long. The CDR3 bases are TGCAGTGCTCACCGGTCGTACGAGCAGTACTTC. Its protein is CSAHRSYEQYF.

This clone was seen only once. V is TRBV10-2 and J is TRBJ2-7; TRBD2 matches 7 bases. The CDR3 is made up of 12 amino acids. Per germline, CDR1 WSHSY and CDR2 SAAADI. V gave up 6 bases and J gave up 3 bases; unmatched junction bases: 2. The CDR3 region is CASRWGGYEQYF. CDR3 DNA: TGCGCCAGCAGATGGGGGGGCTACGAGCAGTACTTC.

The V gene is TRBV5-4, the J gene TRBJ2-5; possibly TRBD1 for D (6 bases). The CDR3 covers 13 residues. Between the trimmed V and J ends, which lost 4 bases and 1 base, there was a span of 8 bases. In germline, CDR1 is SGHNT, CDR2 YYREEE (reference sequence). For the CDR3, the DNA is TGTGCCAGCAGCCAGGGGACCCAAGAGACCCAGTACTTC. Its translation: CASSQGTQETQYF.

The chain employs TRBV5-1 and TRBJ1-2; no clear D gene. Between the trimmed V and J ends, which lost 6 bases and 2 bases, there was a span of 11 bases. There are 13 residues in the CDR3. CDR1 and CDR2 from the germline V gene are SGHRS and YFSETQ. In DNA form, the CDR3 reads TGCGCCAGCAAGGATACATCGAACTATGGCTACACCTTC. It encodes CASKDTSNYGYTF.

The genes are TRBV29-1 and TRBJ2-7; D tentatively reads TRBD1 or TRBD2 (5 bases each). With 3 bases removed from V and 0 bases from J, the gap between germline ends came to 15 bases. Germline V CDR1 and CDR2: SQVTM, ANQGSEA. This CDR3 is built from 15 residues. CDR3 nucleotide sequence: TGCAGCGTTGAGTCAGGAAGGGACGCCTCCTACGAGCAGTACTTC. This translates into CSVESGRDASYEQYF.

In this sample, this clone turned up once. This chain connects TRBV11-2 to TRBJ2-7; no clear D gene. The V gene's germline CDR1 is SGHAT and CDR2 FQNNGV. The V and J ends lost 2 bases and 3 bases respectively, with 5 bases between them. This CDR3 region has 12 residues. CDR3 in amino acids: CASSLTRYEQYF. CDR3 nucleotides: TGTGCCAGCAGCTTAACACGCTACGAGCAGTACTTC. The full variable domain, with the rest looked up from reference TRBV11-2 and TRBJ2-7, is EAGVAQSPRYKIIEKRQSVAFWCNPISGHATLYWYQQILGQGPKLLIQFQNNGVVDDSQLPKDRFSAERLKGVDSTLKIQPAKLEDSAVYLCASSLTRYEQYFGPGTRLTVT.

This chain joins TRBV4-2 and TRBJ1-4, with D uncertain. The length of the CDR3 is 16 residues. Germline CDR1 is LGHNA and CDR2 is YNFKEQ. Trimming removed 3 bases from V and 4 bases from J, with 15 bases in between. The CDR3 DNA sequence: TGTGCCAGCAGCCAGGTCCTCGGGCTGGGTAATGAAAAACTGTTTTTT. It specifies CASSQVLGLGNEKLFF.

V and J are TRBV7-9 and TRBJ1-1; 9 positions match TRBD1. CDR3 length equals 15 residues. V gave up 10 bases and J gave up 6 bases; unmatched junction bases: 15. Germline V gene sequence: CDR1 SEHNR, CDR2 FQNEAQ (reference sequence). As DNA, the CDR3 is TGTGCCACCCATTTATCCGGGACAGGGAAAGCTGAAGCTTTCTTT. Its protein is CATHLSGTGKAEAFF.

This sequence joins TRBV5-4 and TRBJ2-3; 7 bases are shared with TRBD1. This CDR3 contains 14 residues. Germline V gene lookup returns CDR1 SGHNT and CDR2 YYREEE (reference sequence). The V segment lost 3 bases and the J segment 0 bases; nucleotides outside the gene matches: 1. The CDR3 DNA sequence: TGTGCCAGCAGCTCACAGGGGAGCACAGATACGCAGTATTTT. Its protein is CASSSQGSTDTQYF. Full variable domain (outside the CDR3, taken from reference TRBV5-4 and TRBJ2-3): ETGVTQSPTHLIKTRGQQVTLRCSSQSGHNTVSWYQQALGQGPQFIFQYYREEENGRGNFPPRFSGLQFPNYSSELNVNALELDDSALYLCASSSQGSTDTQYFGPGTRLTVL.

The chain is built from TRBV4-3 and TRBJ2-1, with 7 bases lining up with TRBD2. V trimming: 0 bases; J trimming: 3 bases; junction bases outside the gene matches: 8. Germline V gene data show CDR1 as LGHNA and CDR2 as YSLEER. The CDR3 sequence is 17 residues long. The chain's CDR3 is CASSQEWAGEVYNEQFF. As DNA, the CDR3 is TGCGCCAGCAGCCAAGAATGGGCGGGAGAAGTCTACAATGAGCAGTTCTTC.

The chain recombines TRBV1 with TRBJ1-1; no check of the table's D call, TRBD1, against the DNA was made. TRBV1 is an annotated pseudogene. The CDR3 has 17 residues. The chain's CDR3 is CTSSPHPGQVMNTEAFF. Here the CDR3 DNA reads TGCACCAGCAGCCCCCACCCGGGACAGGTTATGAACACTGAAGCTTTCTTT.

The chain employs TRBV18 and TRBJ1-4; a weak D match, TRBD1 (6 bases). CDR1 and CDR2 from the germline V gene are KGHSH and LQKENI. The CDR3 consists of 16 residues. The V end lost 3 bases, the J end lost 0 bases, and 11 bases lay between the germline ends. The CDR3 here is CASSPQGGATNEKLFF. CDR3 bases: TGTGCCAGCTCACCGCAAGGGGGGGCAACTAATGAAAAACTGTTTTTT.

The rearrangement links TRBV6-5 to TRBJ1-2; D possibly corresponds to TRBD1 (5 bases). The CDR3 covers 13 residues. Germline V gene sequence: CDR1 MNHEY, CDR2 SVGAGI. The V end lost 4 bases, the J end lost 3 bases, and 9 bases lay between the germline ends. The DNA for the CDR3 is TGTGCCAGCAGTTTTATAGGGGACTATGGCTACACCTTC. This sequence encodes CASSFIGDYGYTF.

This sequence joins TRBV29-1 and TRBJ2-7; D assignment may be TRBD1 or TRBD2 (5 bases each). V dropped 7 bases and J dropped 4 bases, with 14 bases sitting between them. Per the germline V gene, CDR1 is SQVTM and CDR2 is ANQGSEA. The CDR3 consists of 12 residues. CDR3 nucleotides: TGCAGCGCCGTTTGGGGACGGTACGAGCAGTACTTC. Amino acids: CSAVWGRYEQYF.

The V call is TRBV28, the J call TRBJ2-7; 7 bases map to TRBD1. Germline trimming cut 7 bases from V and 0 bases from J; bases unmatched to any gene: 6. Germline CDR1 and CDR2: MDHEN and SYDVKM. There are 14 residues in the CDR3. The CDR3 is CASTPRTGSYEQYF. The DNA for the CDR3 is TGTGCCAGCACTCCAAGGACAGGCTCCTACGAGCAGTACTTC.

This clone was counted between two and nine times. The chain has TRBV7-2 and TRBJ2-7; D possibly corresponds to TRBD2 (5 bases). Between the trimmed V and J ends, which lost 1 base and 7 bases, there was a span of 17 bases. The CDR3 extends over 15 amino acids. In germline, CDR1 is SGHTA, CDR2 FQGNSA. The chain's CDR3 is CASSLDHLAGEEQYF. The CDR3 region has the DNA TGTGCCAGCAGCTTAGACCATCTAGCTGGCGAGGAGCAGTACTTC.

The V call is TRBV27, the J call TRBJ1-4, with D possibly matching TRBD1 (6 bases). Germline V gene lookup returns CDR1 MNHEY and CDR2 SMNVEV (reference sequence). V was cut by 3 bases and J by 7 bases, with 12 bases left in between. The CDR3 has 14 residues. CDR3 amino acids: CASSLGRGFEKLFF. The DNA of the CDR3 is TGTGCCAGCAGTTTGGGCAGGGGTTTTGAAAAACTGTTTTTT.

The V and J genes are TRBV27 and TRBJ1-5; D not certain. Germline V CDR1 and CDR2: MNHEY, SMNVEV (reference sequence). There are 13 residues in the CDR3. Trimming took off 5 bases at V and 5 bases at J, with 10 bases between the two ends. DNA for the CDR3: TGTGCCAGCAGTCTAGGAAGGGATCAGCCCCAGCATTTT. Translated: CASSLGRDQPQHF.

The rearrangement links TRBV15 to TRBJ2-1; TRBD1 agrees at 9 bases. The CDR3 sequence is 15 residues long. CDR1 is LNHNV and CDR2 is YYDKDF in the germline V gene (reference sequence). The junction had 3 bases not matched to a gene; V was cut back by 1 base and J by 5 bases. This CDR3 is CATSRAGTGNNEQFF. The DNA of the CDR3 is TGTGCCACCAGCAGAGCCGGGACAGGGAACAATGAGCAGTTCTTC.

The chain is built from TRBV27 and TRBJ2-7; either TRBD1 or TRBD2 may fit D (5 bases each). V lost 6 bases, J lost 0 bases, and 9 bases lay in between. Germline CDR1 reads MNHEY; CDR2 reads SMNVEV (reference sequence). The CDR3 runs 13 residues. CDR3 nucleotides: TGTGCCAGCAGAGGGACCGCCTCCTACGAGCAGTACTTC. It is translated as CASRGTASYEQYF.